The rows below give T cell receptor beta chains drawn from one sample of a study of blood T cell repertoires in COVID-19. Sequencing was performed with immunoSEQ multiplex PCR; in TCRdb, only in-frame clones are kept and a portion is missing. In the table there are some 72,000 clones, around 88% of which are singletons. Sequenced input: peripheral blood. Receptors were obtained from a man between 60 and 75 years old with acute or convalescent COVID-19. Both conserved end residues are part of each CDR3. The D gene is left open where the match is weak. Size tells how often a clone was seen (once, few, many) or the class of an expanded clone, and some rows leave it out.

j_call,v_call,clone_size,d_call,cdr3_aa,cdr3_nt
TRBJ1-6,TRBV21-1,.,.,CASSHSGTRYSPLHF,TGTGCCAGCAGCCATTCCGGGACAAGATATTCACCCCTCCACTTT
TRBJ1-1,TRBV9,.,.,CASSVGQTYTEAFF,TGTGCCAGCAGCGTTGGGCAGACCTACACTGAAGCTTTCTTT
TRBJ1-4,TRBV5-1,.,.,CASSLGGAGNEKLFF,TGCGCCAGCAGCCTAGGCGGGGCGGGTAATGAAAAACTGTTTTTT
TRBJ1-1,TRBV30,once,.,CAGTTQGRSTEAFF,TGTGCCGGAACGACACAGGGTAGGTCCACTGAAGCTTTCTTT
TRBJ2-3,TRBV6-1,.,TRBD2,CASSAHGLALTDTQYF,TGTGCCAGCAGTGCCCATGGACTAGCACTCACAGATACGCAGTATTTT
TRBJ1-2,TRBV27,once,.,CASSFRESAGYTF,TGTGCCAGCAGTTTCCGGGAGTCTGCTGGCTACACCTTC
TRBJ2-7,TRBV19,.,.,CASSIGVRDYEQYF,TGTGCCAGTAGTATAGGGGTGCGGGACTACGAGCAGTACTTC
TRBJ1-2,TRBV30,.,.,CAWNLQGAGGYTF,TGTGCCTGGAATCTGCAGGGCGCGGGGGGCTACACCTTC
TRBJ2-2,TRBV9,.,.,CASSVQRANTGELFF,TGTGCCAGCAGCGTACAGCGGGCCAACACCGGGGAGCTGTTTTTT
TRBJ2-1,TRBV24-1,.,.,CATSDFRGTYNEQFF,TGTGCCACCAGTGATTTTAGGGGAACCTACAATGAGCAGTTCTTC
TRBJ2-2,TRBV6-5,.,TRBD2,CASSSYSGSNTGELFF,TGTGCCAGCAGTTCCTATAGCGGGTCTAACACCGGGGAGCTGTTTTTT
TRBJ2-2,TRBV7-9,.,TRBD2,CASSGLAANTGELFF,TGTGCCAGCAGCGGACTAGCGGCGAACACCGGGGAGCTGTTTTTT
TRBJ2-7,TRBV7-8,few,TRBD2,CASSYLVQGTTSGRAYEQYF,TGTGCCAGCAGCTATTTAGTTCAGGGCACGACTAGCGGGAGGGCCTACGAGCAGTACTTC
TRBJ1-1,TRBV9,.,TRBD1,CASSPRTGNTEAFF,TGTGCCAGCAGCCCGCGGACAGGGAACACTGAAGCTTTCTTT
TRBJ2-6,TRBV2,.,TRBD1,CASSGQGVGANVLTF,TGTGCCAGCAGTGGACAGGGTGTGGGGGCCAACGTCCTGACTTTC
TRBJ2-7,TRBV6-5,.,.,CASTPPGGNLYEQYF,TGTGCCAGCACTCCCCCAGGAGGAAACCTCTACGAGCAGTACTTC